The next 21 T cell receptor beta chains were all read from a single sample in a study of shared clonotypes between healthy human individuals. TCRdb keeps only in-frame clones here, not all; method: immunoSEQ multiplex PCR. This table has about 79,000 clones, 62% appearing once. Sequencing used memory CD8+ T cells sorted from blood. Subset in this sample: CD45RO+ cells pooled with CCR7-negative TemRA cells. These receptors all come from a man aged 30-40 years in good health.

This clone was seen more than once but under ten times. A far larger clone is off by one base, so a read error is likely. CDR3 sequence: CASSLFYEQYF. The CDR3 nucleotides read TGTGCCAGCAGCTTATTCTACGAGCAGTACTTC. This rearrangement joins TRBV11-2 to TRBJ2-7; D uncertain. The CDR3 is made up of 11 amino acids. Trimming left V 2 bases short and J 3 bases short, with 2 bases between. Per germline, CDR1 SGHAT and CDR2 FQNNGV.

The V gene is TRBV5-1, the J gene TRBJ2-2; D assignment may be TRBD1 or TRBD2 (5 bases each). V was shortened by 2 bases and J by 6 bases, with 8 bases between the two germline ends. The CDR3 has 13 residues. Germline V CDR1 and CDR2: SGHRS, YFSETQ. CDR3 loop: CASSFEGPGELFF. In DNA, the CDR3 is TGCGCCAGCAGCTTTGAGGGGCCCGGGGAGCTGTTTTTT.

This clone was seen ten or more times. The rearrangement uses TRBV29-1 and TRBJ2-4; D is uncertain. CDR1 SQVTM and CDR2 ANQGSEA come from the germline V gene. The CDR3 has 15 residues. V lost 7 bases to trimming and J lost 0 bases, with 16 bases between them. CDR3 nucleotide sequence: TGCAGCGGTCTTCGGCAGGAGCTAGCCAAAAACATTCAGTACTTC. Its translation: CSGLRQELAKNIQYF.

This chain connects TRBV5-4 to TRBJ1-3; D not certain. CDR1 SGHNT and CDR2 YYREEE come from the germline V gene (reference sequence). Trimming cost V 0 bases and J 0 bases, with 10 bases left between them. This CDR3 contains 16 residues. The CDR3 sequence is CASSLDRGSSGNTIYF. CDR3 nucleotide sequence: TGTGCCAGCAGCTTGGACCGCGGCAGCTCTGGAAACACCATATATTTT. Drawing the rest from reference TRBV5-4 and TRBJ1-3, the complete variable domain is ETGVTQSPTHLIKTRGQQVTLRCSSQSGHNTVSWYQQALGQGPQFIFQYYREEENGRGNFPPRFSGLQFPNYSSELNVNALELDDSALYLCASSLDRGSSGNTIYFGEGSWLTVV.

The CDR3 is CASSFSGYAEAFF. The CDR3, as DNA: TGTGCCAGCAGTTTTTCAGGGTACGCTGAAGCTTTCTTT. V gene TRBV27 combines with J gene TRBJ1-1; D may be TRBD1 (5 bases). CDR1 MNHEY and CDR2 SMNVEV come from the germline V gene (reference sequence). This CDR3 is 13 amino acids long. The germline V and J ends were trimmed by 3 bases and 6 bases, with 11 bases remaining between them.

The chain combines TRBV7-9 with TRBJ2-2, with 9 bases identical to TRBD2. V shed 5 bases, J shed 3 bases, and the junction held 7 bases outside the gene matches. CDR1 and CDR2 from the germline V gene are SEHNR and FQNEAQ (reference sequence). CDR3 size: 16 residues. The CDR3 reads CASSLPGLAYTGELFF. The CDR3 DNA reads as TGTGCCAGCAGCCTCCCCGGACTAGCGTACACCGGGGAGCTGTTTTTT.

This clone was counted a few times. The V call is TRBV19, the J call TRBJ2-1, with 7 bases lining up with TRBD2. The CDR3 consists of 17 residues. Germline lookup yields CDR1 LNHDA and CDR2 SQIVND (reference sequence). Losses at the gene ends were 1 base for V and 6 bases for J; bases not matched to a gene: 12. The CDR3, as DNA: TGTGCCAGTAGTATAGGTGAGGTTCTAGCGGCAGCCAATGAGCAGTTCTTC. Translation gives CASSIGEVLAAANEQFF.

This clone was counted at least ten times. This chain connects TRBV6-1 to TRBJ2-2, with TRBD2 as a possible D gene (6 bases). The germline gives CDR1 MNHNS, CDR2 SASEGT. CDR3 size: 15 residues. V lost 5 bases, J lost 6 bases, and 16 bases lay in between. The DNA for the CDR3 is TGTGCCAGCAGTCTAAGAGAGGAGGGGCCCGGGGAGCTGTTTTTT. It encodes CASSLREEGPGELFF.

This clone was picked up one time. The CDR3 loop reads CASSEANTGELFF. The CDR3 DNA is TGTGCCAGCAGTGAGGCCAACACCGGGGAGCTGTTTTTT. The chain employs TRBV6-4 and TRBJ2-2; D ambiguous. The V gene's germline CDR1 is MRHNA and CDR2 SNTAGT. Trimming removed 3 bases from V and 2 bases from J, with 4 bases in between. CDR3 size: 13 residues.

The sample holds a few counts of this clone. The chain carries TRBV9 and TRBJ2-5, with TRBD1 matching over 8 bases. V was pared by 5 bases and J by 4 bases, with 7 bases of the junction left unmatched. The CDR3 consists of 14 residues. Germline V gives CDR1 SGDLS, CDR2 YYNGEE. CDR3: CASSGGQGAETQYF. CDR3 nucleotides: TGTGCCAGCAGTGGAGGTCAGGGGGCAGAGACCCAGTACTTC.

V usage is TRBV6-5 and J usage is TRBJ2-7; D call uncertain. CDR1 MNHEY and CDR2 SVGAGI come from the germline V gene. The CDR3 has 13 residues. The V end lost 4 bases, the J end lost 2 bases, and 9 bases lay between the germline ends. This chain's CDR3 is CASSWNSAYEQYF. Here the CDR3 DNA reads TGTGCCAGCAGTTGGAACAGTGCCTACGAGCAGTACTTC.

In nucleotides, the CDR3 is TGTGCCAGCAGCTTAGACCTAGCGGGATTCGAGCAGTACTTC. This codes for CASSLDLAGFEQYF. The gene calls are TRBV7-5 and TRBJ2-7; the DNA was not compared with TRBD2, the D call given in the table. TRBV7-5 is described as a pseudogene. This CDR3 has 14 residues.

This clone appeared many times. The V gene is TRBV28, the J gene TRBJ2-7, with a possible D match to TRBD2 (5 bases). The germline gives CDR1 MDHEN, CDR2 SYDVKM. CDR3 length equals 13 residues. CDR3 sequence reads: CASRGGTEYEQYF. The CDR3, as DNA: TGTGCGAGCCGCGGAGGAACAGAATACGAGCAGTACTTC. Filled out from reference TRBV28 and TRBJ2-7, the complete variable domain reads DVKVTQSSRYLVKRTGEKVFLECVQDMDHENMFWYRQDPGLGLRLIYFSYDVKMKEKGDIPEGYSVSREKKERFSLILESASTNQTSMYLCASRGGTEYEQYFGPGTRLTVT.

This clone turned up a few times. This sample includes further DNA sequences coding for the same CDR3. The rearrangement links TRBV7-9 to TRBJ2-7, with 7 bases that match TRBD1. J gave up 0 bases and V 1 base, and 3 bases lay outside the gene matches. The CDR3 covers 15 residues. The germline gives CDR1 SEHNR, CDR2 FQNEAQ (reference sequence). CDR3 amino acids: CASSLEGDSSYEQYF. CDR3 nucleotides: TGTGCCAGCAGCTTAGAGGGGGACAGCTCCTACGAGCAGTACTTC.

This clone was seen more than once but under ten times. The V gene is TRBV16, the J gene TRBJ2-1; tentatively, D is TRBD1 (7 bases). Germline V gene data show CDR1 as KGHSY and CDR2 as FQNENV. Trimming left V 4 bases short and J 8 bases short, with 12 bases between. This CDR3 has 13 amino acids. The CDR3 DNA sequence: TGTGCCAGCAGCCTATTCAGGGGGGATGAGCAGTTCTTC. This codes for CASSLFRGDEQFF.

This sequence joins TRBV13 and TRBJ2-5; D call uncertain. Trimming stripped 4 bases from V and 2 bases from J, with 11 bases between. Per germline, CDR1 PRHDT and CDR2 FYEKMQ (reference sequence). The CDR3 length is 14 residues. The chain's CDR3 is CASSWAGEQETQYF. The CDR3 bases are TGTGCCAGCAGCTGGGCTGGAGAACAAGAGACCCAGTACTTC. Full variable domain (remainder filled in from reference TRBV13 and TRBJ2-5): AAGVIQSPRHLIKEKRETATLKCYPIPRHDTVYWYQQGPGQDPQFLISFYEKMQSDKGSIPDRFSAQQFSDYHSELNMSSLELGDSALYFCASSWAGEQETQYFGPGTRLLVL.

This rearrangement joins TRBV28 to TRBJ2-1; D is possibly TRBD1 (6 bases). V shed 3 bases and J shed 5 bases, with 11 bases lying between them. Germline V CDR1 and CDR2: MDHEN, SYDVKM. The CDR3 length is 14 residues. CDR3 DNA: TGTGCCAGCAGTTTCGCAGGGACAAACAATGAGCAGTTCTTC. Residues: CASSFAGTNNEQFF.

The genes are TRBV19 and TRBJ2-1; 8 bases map to TRBD2. The CDR3 runs to 13 residues. Germline lookup yields CDR1 LNHDA and CDR2 SQIVND (reference sequence). The trim removed 4 bases at V and 8 bases at J, leaving 4 bases unmatched. The CDR3 protein is CASSRGLVDEQFF. The CDR3 DNA follows: TGTGCCAGTAGTAGGGGACTAGTCGATGAGCAGTTCTTC.

The chain employs TRBV2 and TRBJ2-1; TRBD1 matches 8 bases. Trimming removed 4 bases from V and 3 bases from J; junction bases left unmatched: 8. The CDR3 has 16 amino acids. Looked up from germline, CDR1 is SNHLY and CDR2 is FYNNEI. DNA for the CDR3: TGTGCCAGCAGTGGGTCCACGGACAGGGACTACAATGAGCAGTTCTTC. Translation: CASSGSTDRDYNEQFF.

The genes are TRBV5-4 and TRBJ1-2, with D possibly being TRBD1 (5 bases). Per the germline V gene, CDR1 is SGHNT and CDR2 is YYREEE (reference sequence). The CDR3 is made up of 15 amino acids. With 0 bases removed from V and 10 bases from J, the gap between germline ends came to 19 bases. CDR3 residues: CASSLAGTGSRHYTF. CDR3 sequence (DNA): TGTGCCAGCAGCTTGGCCGGGACGGGGTCCCGACACTACACCTTC.

This sequence joins TRBV7-2 and TRBJ2-7, with 9 positions matching TRBD1. This CDR3 comprises 15 residues. Germline CDR1 reads SGHTA; CDR2 reads FQGNSA. J gave up 4 bases and V 3 bases, and 7 bases lay outside the gene matches. Here the CDR3 DNA reads TGTGCCAGCAGCTTCACCGGGACAGGGCGGTACGAGCAGTACTTC. Protein product: CASSFTGTGRYEQYF.